This T cell receptor beta chain was found in a study of cytotoxic CD8 clonotypes in ibrutinib-treated CLL. Study-wide context: In all, about a dozen patients were relapsed/refractory, under 16 were treatment-naive and roughly 18 were IGHV unmutated.

The TCR beta libraries used roughly 2.2 micrograms of genomic DNA that came from cryopreserved PBMCs. The study, taken as a whole, reports: Sampling times differed between sustained-remission and progressing patients. Clonality rose at ibrutinib response and fell back toward baseline at progression.

This CDR3 has 14 residues. The J segment lost 4 bases and the V segment lost 5 bases, leaving 6 bases of the junction unmatched. CDR1 is SNHLY, CDR2 FYNNEI, per germline. Worth noting for this clone: As yet, its antigen is unknown.

TCRdb's copy holds only in-frame clones and misses some; the assay was immunoSEQ multiplex PCR. The profile covers more than 50,000 clones, with roughly 50% appearing a single time and roughly 15% taken by the ten largest. The specimen comprised PBMCs, sampled after 12 months of ibrutinib treatment. The gene calls are TRBV2 and TRBJ2-7; 9 bases are a match to TRBD2. The TCR comes from a human donor with chronic lymphocytic leukemia. The CDR3 is CASSLAGTRYEQYF. The CDR3 region has the DNA TGTGCCAGCAGTCTAGCGGGAACGCGGTACGAGCAGTACTTC.